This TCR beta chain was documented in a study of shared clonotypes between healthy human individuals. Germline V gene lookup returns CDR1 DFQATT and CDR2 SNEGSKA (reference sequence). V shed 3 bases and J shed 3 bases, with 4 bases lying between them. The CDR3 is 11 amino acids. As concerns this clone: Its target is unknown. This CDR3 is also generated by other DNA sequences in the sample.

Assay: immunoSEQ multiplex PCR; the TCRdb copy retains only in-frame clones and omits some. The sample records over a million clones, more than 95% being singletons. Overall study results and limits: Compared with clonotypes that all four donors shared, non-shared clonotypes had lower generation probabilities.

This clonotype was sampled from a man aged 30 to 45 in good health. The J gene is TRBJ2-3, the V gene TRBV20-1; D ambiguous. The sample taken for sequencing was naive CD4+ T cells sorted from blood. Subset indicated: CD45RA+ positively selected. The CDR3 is CSARRTDTQYF. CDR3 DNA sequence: TGCAGTGCTAGGAGGACAGATACGCAGTATTTT.